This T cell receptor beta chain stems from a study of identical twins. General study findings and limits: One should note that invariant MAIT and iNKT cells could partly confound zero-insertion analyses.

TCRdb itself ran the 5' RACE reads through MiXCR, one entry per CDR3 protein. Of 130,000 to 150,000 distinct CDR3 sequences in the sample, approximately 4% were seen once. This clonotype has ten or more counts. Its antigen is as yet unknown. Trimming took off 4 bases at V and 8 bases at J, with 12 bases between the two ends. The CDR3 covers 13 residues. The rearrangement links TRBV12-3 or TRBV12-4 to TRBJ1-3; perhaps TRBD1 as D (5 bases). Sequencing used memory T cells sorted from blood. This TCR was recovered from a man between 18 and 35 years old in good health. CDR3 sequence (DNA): TGTGCCAGCAGTTCCCCCTTGGGGGACACCATATATTTT. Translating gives CASSSPLGDTIYF.